The 22 T cell receptor beta chains below were found in one sample sequenced in a study of control samples from healthy donors and cancer patients. This table comes from immunoSEQ multiplex PCR, and its TCRdb copy is limited to in-frame clones, with some not included. Altogether 100,000 to 150,000 clones are present, 80% to 95% being singletons, with the ten largest covering just over 8.5%. The specimen sequenced was blood. The source of these receptors is a young man in good health.

This clone was found a few times. V usage is TRBV5-8 and J usage is TRBJ1-1, with 8 positions matching TRBD1. There are 15 residues in the CDR3. Germline V gene lookup returns CDR1 SGHTS and CDR2 YDEGEE. Trimming cost V 10 bases and J 0 bases; bases outside gene matches: 11. CDR3 bases: TGTGCCGGACCACCCAGGGGGCACATGAACACTGAAGCTTTCTTT. Translating gives CAGPPRGHMNTEAFF.

The chain is built from TRBV18 and TRBJ1-2, with unresolved D. Germline loops: CDR1 KGHSH, CDR2 LQKENI. The V and J ends lost 2 bases and 8 bases respectively, with 15 bases between them. CDR3 length: 14 residues. For the CDR3, the DNA is TGTGCCAGCTCACCAGCGCAGCGGACGAAGGGCTACACCTTC. Translation: CASSPAQRTKGYTF. Complete variable domain (other parts from reference TRBV18 and TRBJ1-2): NAGVMQNPRHLVRRRGQEARLRCSPMKGHSHVYWYRQLPEEGLKFMVYLQKENIIDESGMPKERFSAEFPKEGPSILRIQQVVRGDSAAYFCASSPAQRTKGYTFGSGTRLTVV.

This CDR3 is CASSLGPQTGANVLTF. CDR3 coding DNA: TGCGCCAGCAGCTTAGGACCGCAGACTGGGGCCAACGTCCTGACTTTC. V gene TRBV5-1 combines with J gene TRBJ2-6; D gene ambiguous. Germline assignment: CDR1 SGHRS and CDR2 YFSETQ. V dropped 2 bases and J dropped 2 bases, with 11 bases sitting between them. The CDR3 has 16 residues.

The chain carries TRBV6-4 and TRBJ2-2; 10 nucleotides match TRBD1. With 4 bases clipped from V and 6 bases from J, the junction kept 5 bases outside the gene matches. The CDR3 totals 15 residues. CDR1 and CDR2 from the germline V gene are MRHNA and SNTAGT. The CDR3 protein is CASSGRDRGAGELFF. The CDR3 region has the DNA TGTGCCAGCAGTGGCCGGGACAGGGGCGCCGGGGAGCTGTTTTTT.

The chain carries TRBV5-4 and TRBJ2-1; no firm D call. CDR3 size: 13 residues. Germline V gene data show CDR1 as SGHNT and CDR2 as YYREEE (reference sequence). With 4 bases removed from V and 7 bases from J, the gap between germline ends came to 12 bases. This CDR3 is CASSALEANEQFF. The CDR3 coding sequence is TGTGCCAGCAGCGCGCTAGAAGCGAATGAGCAGTTCTTC.

This clone occurred a few times. This rearrangement joins TRBV5-1 to TRBJ2-1; 10 nucleotides line up with TRBD2. The germline CDR1 and CDR2 sequences are SGHRS and YFSETQ. Losses at the gene ends were 4 bases for V and 6 bases for J; bases not matched to a gene: 7. This CDR3 spans 15 amino acids. The CDR3 spells CASSPDSGGGNEQFF. CDR3 bases: TGCGCCAGCAGCCCGGACAGCGGGGGGGGCAATGAGCAGTTCTTC.

V usage is TRBV5-1 and J usage is TRBJ2-5; D possibly matches TRBD1 or TRBD2 (8 bases each). Germline V gene sequence: CDR1 SGHRS, CDR2 YFSETQ. Deletions cut 2 bases from V and 4 bases from J, with 18 bases between. This CDR3 region has 16 residues. The CDR3 loop reads CASSFGGADRAETQYF. CDR3 DNA: TGCGCCAGCAGCTTCGGGGGGGCGGACAGGGCAGAGACCCAGTACTTC. Using reference TRBV5-1 and TRBJ2-5 for the parts outside the CDR3, the full variable domain is KAGVTQTPRYLIKTRGQQVTLSCSPISGHRSVSWYQQTPGQGLQFLFEYFSETQRNKGNFPGRFSGRQFSNSRSEMNVSTLELGDSALYLCASSFGGADRAETQYFGPGTRLLVL.

The chain is built from TRBV2 and TRBJ2-1, with TRBD2 matching over 9 bases. J lost 10 bases, V lost 7 bases, and 8 bases had no gene match. Germline V gene data show CDR1 as SNHLY and CDR2 as FYNNEI. The CDR3 has 13 residues. The CDR3 DNA reads TGTGCCAGCACGGCTAGCGGGGCTTTCGAGCAGTTCTTC. This translates into CASTASGAFEQFF.

The V gene is TRBV7-6, the J gene TRBJ1-1; D is perhaps TRBD1 (6 bases). Trimming shortened V by 2 bases and J by 0 bases, and 13 bases separated the two germline ends. CDR1 and CDR2 (germline): SGHVS, FNYEAQ. This CDR3 comprises 16 residues. CDR3 nucleotides: TGTGCCAGCAGCTTAAGCCTGGGGGCGATGAACACTGAAGCTTTCTTT. It specifies CASSLSLGAMNTEAFF.

The J gene is TRBJ1-2, the V gene TRBV5-1; D may be TRBD1 (6 bases). CDR3 size: 16 residues. Per germline, CDR1 SGHRS and CDR2 YFSETQ. Trimming took off 1 base at V and 6 bases at J, with 19 bases between the two ends. The CDR3 loop reads CASSLFSGGARDGYTF. In DNA form, the CDR3 reads TGCGCCAGCAGCTTGTTTTCGGGGGGCGCCCGGGATGGCTACACCTTC.

The chain employs TRBV27 and TRBJ2-7; 8 bases line up with TRBD1. The V and J ends lost 6 bases and 0 bases, in that order; junction bases with no gene match: 1. CDR3 size: 13 residues. CDR1 is MNHEY and CDR2 is SMNVEV in the germline V gene (reference sequence). CDR3 protein: CASRGQASYEQYF. The CDR3 coding sequence is TGTGCCAGCAGGGGACAGGCCTCCTACGAGCAGTACTTC.

The chain combines TRBV2 with TRBJ2-5, with D possibly being TRBD1 (6 bases). Deletions cut 8 bases from V and 4 bases from J, with 11 bases between. The germline CDR1 and CDR2 sequences are SNHLY and FYNNEI. The CDR3 consists of 12 residues. The CDR3 here is CASGGRVETQYF. The CDR3 bases are TGTGCCAGCGGGGGCAGAGTAGAGACCCAGTACTTC. Based on the CDR3 plus reference TRBV2 and TRBJ2-5, the full variable domain is EPEVTQTPSHQVTQMGQEVILRCVPISNHLYFYWYRQILGQKVEFLVSFYNNEISEKSEIFDDQFSVERPDGSNFTLKIRSTKLEDSAMYFCASGGRVETQYFGPGTRLLVL.

The count of this clone is one. The rearrangement uses TRBV30 and TRBJ2-5; D perhaps matches TRBD1 (5 bases). CDR1 and CDR2 (germline): GTSNPN, SVGIG (reference sequence). The CDR3 runs 12 residues. V shed 4 bases and J shed 5 bases, with 11 bases lying between them. The chain's CDR3 is CAWKMGQETQYF. The CDR3 DNA reads TGTGCCTGGAAGATGGGGCAGGAGACCCAGTACTTC.

This chain joins TRBV30 and TRBJ1-5, with 11 bases lining up with TRBD1. This CDR3 has 15 amino acids. Germline CDR1 GTSNPN, CDR2 SVGIG (reference sequence). With V trimmed by 3 bases and J by 9 bases, 10 bases remained unmatched. The CDR3 nucleotides are TGTGCCTGGAGGTGGGGACAGGGGGAATTTCGGCCCCAGCATTTT. It yields the protein CAWRWGQGEFRPQHF.

This clone was counted a single time. V is TRBV4-1 and J is TRBJ1-4, with TRBD1 matching 7 bases. J gave up 7 bases and V 4 bases, and 12 bases lay outside the gene matches. The CDR3 is made up of 16 amino acids. Germline CDR1 is MGHRA and CDR2 is YSYEKL. The CDR3 DNA sequence: TGCGCCAGCAGCCTCGTTACCGCGGGACAGTTTGAAAAACTGTTTTTT. As protein: CASSLVTAGQFEKLFF.

This rearrangement joins TRBV29-1 to TRBJ1-1; no clear D gene. This CDR3 is built from 13 residues. V lost 4 bases, J lost 4 bases, and 13 bases lay in between. Per the germline V gene, CDR1 is SQVTM and CDR2 is ANQGSEA. The CDR3 reads CSVGKGRSTEAFF. The DNA of the CDR3 is TGCAGCGTTGGGAAGGGTCGCAGCACTGAAGCTTTCTTT.

This clone appeared a single time. This rearrangement joins TRBV5-1 to TRBJ2-2, with TRBD2 matching over 12 bases. Germline V gene lookup returns CDR1 SGHRS and CDR2 YFSETQ. This CDR3 is built from 16 residues. The V segment lost 0 bases and the J segment 6 bases; nucleotides outside the gene matches: 3. In nucleotides, the CDR3 is TGCGCCAGCAGCTTGGGCTCTAGCGGGGGGGCCGGGGAGCTGTTTTTT. It codes for CASSLGSSGGAGELFF.

This clone was seen more than once but under ten times. The chain couples TRBV13 to TRBJ2-4, with D perhaps TRBD1 (5 bases). CDR3 size: 14 residues. Germline lookup yields CDR1 PRHDT and CDR2 FYEKMQ (reference sequence). Trimming cost V 6 bases and J 6 bases, with 15 bases left between them. The CDR3 is CASSPRAKGNIQYF. The CDR3 DNA reads TGTGCCAGCAGTCCCAGGGCCAAGGGAAACATTCAGTACTTC.

The CDR3 DNA is TGTGCCAGCAGTAGGGATTTGAACACTGAAGCTTTCTTT. This gives the protein CASSRDLNTEAFF. The chain carries TRBV12-3 or TRBV12-4 and TRBJ1-1; no definite D call. V lost 5 bases, J lost 0 bases, and 7 bases lay in between. This CDR3 is 13 amino acids long.

This chain connects TRBV3-1 (or the pseudogene TRBV3-2) to TRBJ1-6; D is possibly TRBD1 (6 bases). V lost 7 bases and J 9 bases, leaving 19 bases between the germline ends. Germline V lookup: CDR1 LGHDT, CDR2 YNNKEL (reference sequence). The CDR3 contains 15 residues. The CDR3 loop reads CASTRRAGVGSPLHF. The CDR3 DNA is TGTGCCAGCACTCGCCGGGCAGGGGTTGGTTCACCCCTCCACTTT.

The chain carries TRBV9 and TRBJ1-2; 8 bases match TRBD1. CDR3 size: 16 residues. CDR1 is SGDLS and CDR2 is YYNGEE in the germline V gene. V lost 3 bases, J lost 0 bases, and 7 bases stayed unmatched. CDR3 residues: CASSGSGTGANYGYTF. The CDR3 DNA sequence: TGTGCCAGCAGCGGATCCGGGACAGGAGCTAACTATGGCTACACCTTC.

The chain has TRBV5-4 and TRBJ1-2, with D perhaps matching TRBD1 (5 bases). V was pared by 1 base and J by 4 bases, with 11 bases between. The CDR3 has 14 residues. Germline V gives CDR1 SGHNT, CDR2 YYREEE (reference sequence). The CDR3 DNA is TGTGCCAGCAGCTTGCAGGGTCGAGTCTATGGCTACACCTTC. It codes for CASSLQGRVYGYTF.